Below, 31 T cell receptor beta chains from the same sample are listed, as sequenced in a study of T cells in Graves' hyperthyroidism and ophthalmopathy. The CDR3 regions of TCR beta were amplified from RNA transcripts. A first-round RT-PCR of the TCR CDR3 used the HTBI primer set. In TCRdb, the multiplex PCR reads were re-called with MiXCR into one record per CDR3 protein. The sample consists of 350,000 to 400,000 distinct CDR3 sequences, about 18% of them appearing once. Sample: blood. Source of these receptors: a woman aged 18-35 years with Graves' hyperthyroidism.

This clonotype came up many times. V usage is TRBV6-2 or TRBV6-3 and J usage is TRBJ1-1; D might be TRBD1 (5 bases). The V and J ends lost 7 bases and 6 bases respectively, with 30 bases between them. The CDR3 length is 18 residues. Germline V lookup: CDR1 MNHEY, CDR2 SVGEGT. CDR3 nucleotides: TGTGCCAGCATCGCCCAAGATGCGACAGTCTCGTCGAAGGCTGAAGCTTTCTTT. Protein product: CASIAQDATVSSKAEAFF.

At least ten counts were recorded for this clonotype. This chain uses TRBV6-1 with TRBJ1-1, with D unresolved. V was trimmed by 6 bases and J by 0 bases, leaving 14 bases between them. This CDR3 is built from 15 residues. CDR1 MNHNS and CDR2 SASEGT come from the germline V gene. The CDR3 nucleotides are TGTGCCAGCAGCAGATGGAATACCCTGAACACTGAAGCTTTCTTT. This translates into CASSRWNTLNTEAFF.

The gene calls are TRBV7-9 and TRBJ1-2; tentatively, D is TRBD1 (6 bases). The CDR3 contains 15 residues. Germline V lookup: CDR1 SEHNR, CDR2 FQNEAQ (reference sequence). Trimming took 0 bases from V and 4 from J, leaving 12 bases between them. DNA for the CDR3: TGTGCCAGCAGCTTAGCGCGAGGGGGTGCCTATGGCTACACCTTC. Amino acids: CASSLARGGAYGYTF.

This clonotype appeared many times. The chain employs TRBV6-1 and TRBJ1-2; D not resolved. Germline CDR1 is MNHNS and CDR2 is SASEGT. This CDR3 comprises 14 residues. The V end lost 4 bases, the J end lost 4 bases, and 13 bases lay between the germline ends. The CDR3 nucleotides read TGTGCCAGCAGTGTCTGGGGAGGGCCCTATGGCTACACCTTC. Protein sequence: CASSVWGGPYGYTF.

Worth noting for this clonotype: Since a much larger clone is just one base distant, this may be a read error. In DNA, the CDR3 is TGTGCCAGCAGCTTTCGACAGGATTATGGCTACAGCTTC. Translating gives CASSFRQDYGYSF. The chain uses TRBV7-6 and TRBJ1-2; tentatively, D is TRBD1 (6 bases). CDR3 length: 13 amino acids. CDR1 and CDR2 from the germline V gene are SGHVS and FNYEAQ.

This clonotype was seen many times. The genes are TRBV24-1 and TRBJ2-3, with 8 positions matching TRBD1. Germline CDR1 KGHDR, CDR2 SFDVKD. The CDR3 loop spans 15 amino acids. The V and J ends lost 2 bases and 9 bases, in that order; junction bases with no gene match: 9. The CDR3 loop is CATSDWGNRGTTQYF. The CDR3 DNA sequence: TGTGCCACCAGTGATTGGGGCAACAGGGGGACGACGCAGTATTTT.

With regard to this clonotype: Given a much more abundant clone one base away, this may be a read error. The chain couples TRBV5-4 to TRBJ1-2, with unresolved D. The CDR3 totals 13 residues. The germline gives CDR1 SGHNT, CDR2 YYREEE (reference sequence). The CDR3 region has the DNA TGTGCCTGCAGCCCTTCGGTAGAAAGTGGCTACACCTTC. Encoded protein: CACSPSVESGYTF.

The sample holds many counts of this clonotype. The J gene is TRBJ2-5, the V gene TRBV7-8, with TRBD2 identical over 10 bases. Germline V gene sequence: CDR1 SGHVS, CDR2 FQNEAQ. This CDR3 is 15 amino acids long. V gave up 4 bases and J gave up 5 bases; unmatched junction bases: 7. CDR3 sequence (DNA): TGTGCCAGCAGCTCCCAGCGGGGGGGTTCGGAGACCCAGTACTTC. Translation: CASSSQRGGSETQYF.

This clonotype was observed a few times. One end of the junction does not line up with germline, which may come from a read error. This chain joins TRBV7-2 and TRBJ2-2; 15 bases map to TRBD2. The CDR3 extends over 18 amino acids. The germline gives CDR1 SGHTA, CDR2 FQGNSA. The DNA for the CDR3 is TGTGCCAGCAGCTTGGCTGGGACTAGCGGGGGGCTGACCGAGGAGCTGTTTTTT. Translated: CASSLAGTSGGLTEELFF.

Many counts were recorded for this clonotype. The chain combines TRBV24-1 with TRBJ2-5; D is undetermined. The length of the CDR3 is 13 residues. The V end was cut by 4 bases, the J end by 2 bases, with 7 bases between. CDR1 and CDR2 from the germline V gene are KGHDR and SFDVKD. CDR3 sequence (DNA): TGTGCCACCAGTGACCGGCGTCAAGAGACCCAGTACTTC. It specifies CATSDRRQETQYF.

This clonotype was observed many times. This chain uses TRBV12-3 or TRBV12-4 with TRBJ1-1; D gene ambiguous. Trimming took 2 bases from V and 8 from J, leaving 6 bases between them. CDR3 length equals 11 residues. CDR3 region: CASSLFREAFF. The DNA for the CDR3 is TGTGCCAGCAGTTTATTCAGGGAAGCTTTCTTT.

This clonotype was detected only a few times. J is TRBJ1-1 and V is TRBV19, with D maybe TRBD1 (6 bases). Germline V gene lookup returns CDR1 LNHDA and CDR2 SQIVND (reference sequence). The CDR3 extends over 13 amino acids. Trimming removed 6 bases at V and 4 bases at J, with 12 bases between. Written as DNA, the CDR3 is TGTGCCAGTAGAATAACAGGGAGCACTGAAGCTTTCTTT. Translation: CASRITGSTEAFF.

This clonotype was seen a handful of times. The CDR3 spells CASSLSGGARSEQYF. CDR3 sequence (DNA): TGCGCCAGCAGCCTGAGCGGGGGGGCGCGCAGCGAGCAGTACTTC. This chain joins TRBV4-1 and TRBJ2-7, with 10 nucleotides matching TRBD2. Looked up from germline, CDR1 is MGHRA and CDR2 is YSYEKL. CDR3 size: 15 residues. Germline trimming cut 4 bases from V and 6 bases from J; bases unmatched to any gene: 9.

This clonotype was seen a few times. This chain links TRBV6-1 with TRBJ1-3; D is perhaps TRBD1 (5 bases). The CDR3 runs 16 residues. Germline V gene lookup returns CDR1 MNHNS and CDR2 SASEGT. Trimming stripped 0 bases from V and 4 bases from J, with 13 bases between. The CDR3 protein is CASSEAPGGSGNTIYF. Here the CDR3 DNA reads TGTGCCAGCAGTGAAGCCCCGGGGGGTTCAGGAAACACCATATATTTT.

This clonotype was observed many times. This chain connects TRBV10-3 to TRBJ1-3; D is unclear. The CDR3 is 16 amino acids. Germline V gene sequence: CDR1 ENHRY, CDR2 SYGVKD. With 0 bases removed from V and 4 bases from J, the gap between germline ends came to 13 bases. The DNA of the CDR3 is TGTGCCATCAGTGAGTCGCTTTGGAGCGCCGGAAACACCATATATTTT. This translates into CAISESLWSAGNTIYF.

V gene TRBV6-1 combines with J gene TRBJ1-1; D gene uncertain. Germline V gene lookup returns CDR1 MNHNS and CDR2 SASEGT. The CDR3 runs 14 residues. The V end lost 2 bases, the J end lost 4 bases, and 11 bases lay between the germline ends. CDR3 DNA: TGTGCCAGCAGTGAATGGGCGGGAGGCACTGAAGCTTTCTTT. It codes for CASSEWAGGTEAFF.

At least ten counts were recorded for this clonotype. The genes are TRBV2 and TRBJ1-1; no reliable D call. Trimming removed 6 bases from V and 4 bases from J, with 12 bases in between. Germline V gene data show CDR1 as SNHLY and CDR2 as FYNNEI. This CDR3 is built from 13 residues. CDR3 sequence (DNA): TGTGCCAGCAGCGCTTGGGCAGGCACTGAAGCTTTCTTT. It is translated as CASSAWAGTEAFF.

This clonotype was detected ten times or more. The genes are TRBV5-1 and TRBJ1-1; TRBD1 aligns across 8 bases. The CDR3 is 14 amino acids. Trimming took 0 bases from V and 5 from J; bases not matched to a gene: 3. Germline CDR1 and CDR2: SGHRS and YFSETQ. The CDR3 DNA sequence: TGCGCCAGCAGCTTGGGCGACAGGGGAACTGAAGCTTTCTTT. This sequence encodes CASSLGDRGTEAFF.

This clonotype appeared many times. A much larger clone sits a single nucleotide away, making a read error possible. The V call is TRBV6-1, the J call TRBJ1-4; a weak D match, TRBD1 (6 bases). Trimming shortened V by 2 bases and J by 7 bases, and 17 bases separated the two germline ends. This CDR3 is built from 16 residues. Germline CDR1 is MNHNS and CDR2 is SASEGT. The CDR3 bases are TGTGCCAGCAGTGAAACGGGAGGGGGATGGAGTGAAAAACTGTTTTTT. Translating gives CASSETGGGWSEKLFF.

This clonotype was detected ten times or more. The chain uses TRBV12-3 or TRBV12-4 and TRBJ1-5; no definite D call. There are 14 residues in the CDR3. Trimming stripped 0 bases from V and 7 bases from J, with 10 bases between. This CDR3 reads CASSLALWGQPQHF. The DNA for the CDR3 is TGTGCCAGCAGTTTAGCGCTTTGGGGACAGCCCCAGCATTTT.

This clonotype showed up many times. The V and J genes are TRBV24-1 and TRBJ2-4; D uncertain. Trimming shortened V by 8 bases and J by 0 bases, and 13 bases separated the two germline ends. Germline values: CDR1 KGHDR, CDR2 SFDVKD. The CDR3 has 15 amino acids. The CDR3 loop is CATNEIRLAKNIQYF. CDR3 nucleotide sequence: TGTGCCACCAACGAAATACGGCTAGCCAAAAACATTCAGTACTTC.

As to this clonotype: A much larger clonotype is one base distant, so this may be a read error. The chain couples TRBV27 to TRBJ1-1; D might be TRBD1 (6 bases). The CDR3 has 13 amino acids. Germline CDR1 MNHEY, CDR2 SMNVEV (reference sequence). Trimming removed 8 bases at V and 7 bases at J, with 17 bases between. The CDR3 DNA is TGTGCCAGCGGGCTTGGAGGGACAAATGAAGCTTTCTTT. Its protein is CASGLGGTNEAFF.

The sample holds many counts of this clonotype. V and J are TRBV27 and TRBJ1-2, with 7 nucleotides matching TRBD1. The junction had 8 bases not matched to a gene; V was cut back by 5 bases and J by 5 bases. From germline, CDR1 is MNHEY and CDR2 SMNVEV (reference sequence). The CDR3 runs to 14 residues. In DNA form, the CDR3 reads TGTGCCAGCAGTGGCCCGGGACAGAGATATGGCTACACCTTC. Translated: CASSGPGQRYGYTF.

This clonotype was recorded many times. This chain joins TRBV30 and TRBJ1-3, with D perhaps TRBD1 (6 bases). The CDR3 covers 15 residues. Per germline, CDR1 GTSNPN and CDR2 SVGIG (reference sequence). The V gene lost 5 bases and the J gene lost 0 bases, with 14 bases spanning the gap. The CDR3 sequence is CAWETTGYSGNTIYF. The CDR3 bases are TGTGCCTGGGAAACAACAGGGTACTCTGGAAACACCATATATTTT.

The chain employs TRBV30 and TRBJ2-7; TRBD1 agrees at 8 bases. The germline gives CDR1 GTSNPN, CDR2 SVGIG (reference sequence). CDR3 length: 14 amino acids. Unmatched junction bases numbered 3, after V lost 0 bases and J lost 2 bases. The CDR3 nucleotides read TGTGCCTGGAGTGTACTACAGGGGGCCTACGAGCAGTACTTC. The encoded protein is CAWSVLQGAYEQYF.

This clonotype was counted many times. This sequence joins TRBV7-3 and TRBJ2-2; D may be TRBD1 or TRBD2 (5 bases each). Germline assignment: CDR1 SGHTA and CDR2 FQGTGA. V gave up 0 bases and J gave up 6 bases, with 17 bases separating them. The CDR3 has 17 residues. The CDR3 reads CASSLTRDGLGPGELFF. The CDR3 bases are TGTGCCAGCAGCTTAACTCGGGACGGGCTGGGACCCGGGGAGCTGTTTTTT.

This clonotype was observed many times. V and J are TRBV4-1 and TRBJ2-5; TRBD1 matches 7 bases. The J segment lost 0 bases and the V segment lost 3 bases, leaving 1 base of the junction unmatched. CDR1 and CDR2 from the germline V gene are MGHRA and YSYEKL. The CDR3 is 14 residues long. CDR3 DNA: TGCGCCAGCAGCCAGGGACAGTACCAAGAGACCCAGTACTTC. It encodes CASSQGQYQETQYF.

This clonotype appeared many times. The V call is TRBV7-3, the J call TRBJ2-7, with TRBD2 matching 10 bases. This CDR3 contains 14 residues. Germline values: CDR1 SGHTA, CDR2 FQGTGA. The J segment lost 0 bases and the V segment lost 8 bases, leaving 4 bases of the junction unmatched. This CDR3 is CASSSGGASYEQYF. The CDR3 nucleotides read TGTGCCAGCTCGAGCGGGGGGGCCTCCTACGAGCAGTACTTC.

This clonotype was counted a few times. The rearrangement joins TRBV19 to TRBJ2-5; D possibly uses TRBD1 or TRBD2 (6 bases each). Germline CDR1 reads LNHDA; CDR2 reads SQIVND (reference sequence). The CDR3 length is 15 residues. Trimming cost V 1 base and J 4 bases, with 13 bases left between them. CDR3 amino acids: CASSIGGGFRETQYF. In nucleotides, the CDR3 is TGTGCCAGTAGTATAGGAGGGGGGTTCCGAGAGACCCAGTACTTC.

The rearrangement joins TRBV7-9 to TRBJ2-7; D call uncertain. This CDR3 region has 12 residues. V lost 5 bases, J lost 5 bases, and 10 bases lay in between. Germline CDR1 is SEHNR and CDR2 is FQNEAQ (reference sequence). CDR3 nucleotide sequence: TGTGCCAGCAGCCGTGACCAGGACGAGCAGTACTTC. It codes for CASSRDQDEQYF.

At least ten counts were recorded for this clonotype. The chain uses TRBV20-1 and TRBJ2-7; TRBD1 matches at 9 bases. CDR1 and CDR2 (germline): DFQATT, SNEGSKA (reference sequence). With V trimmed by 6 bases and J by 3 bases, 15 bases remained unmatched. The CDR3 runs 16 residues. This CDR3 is CSAPVGSDRGSYEQYF. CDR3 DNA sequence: TGCAGTGCCCCCGTTGGCTCGGACAGGGGAAGCTACGAGCAGTACTTC.